The rows below give T cell receptor beta chains drawn from one sample of a study of T cell responses to AZD1222 COVID-19 vaccine. Profiling relied on immunoSEQ multiplex PCR, and the TCRdb table lists in-frame clones only, not all of them. Altogether 110,000 to 150,000 clones are present, roughly 90% being singletons, with the ten largest covering approximately 4.5%. The sequencing used peripheral blood, collected on day 0 of AZD1222 vaccination. The receptor set was obtained from an adult in good health. CDR3s include the opening cysteine and the closing phenylalanine or tryptophan. Fields, in order: J gene, V gene, CDR3 protein.

TRBJ1-5 TRBV7-8 CASSLGLVRDANQPQHF
TRBJ2-5 TRBV6-5 CASSYSRLAGWEYF
TRBJ1-5 TRBV7-9 CASSNTGVLGQPQHF
TRBJ2-5 TRBV14 CASSHRAETQYF
TRBJ1-3 TRBV6-5 CASSYGGNSGNTIYF
TRBJ1-2 TRBV6-1 CASSEAWGSNYGYTF
TRBJ1-2 TRBV18 CASSPTSTGTYGYTF
TRBJ1-1 TRBV3-1/TRBV3-2 CASSQDGGVRSTEAFF
TRBJ2-2 TRBV2 CASTVELNTGELFF
TRBJ1-2 TRBV30 CAWTDGRFYGYTF
TRBJ2-5 TRBV25-1 CASSDSQETQYF
TRBJ2-6 TRBV5-6 CASSSGAGANVLTF
TRBJ2-7 TRBV18 CASSPGSSYEQYF
TRBJ2-1 TRBV7-9 CASSQGSAVWVAEQFF
TRBJ2-3 TRBV12-5 CASGWDRGIADTQYF